At least ten counts were recorded for the clone carrying this T cell receptor (beta chain). V was clipped by 2 bases and J by 5 bases, with 16 bases between them. Germline V CDR1 and CDR2: SGHAT, FQNNGV. The CDR3 runs to 15 residues. There were TCR beta CDR3 regions amplified from RNA transcripts. First-round RT-PCR targeting the TCR CDR3 was performed with the HTBI primer set. TCRdb used MiXCR to reprocess the multiplex PCR reads, holding one entry per CDR3 protein. The top ten clones hold around 58% of a sample with around 290,000 distinct CDR3 sequences, 15% to 20% of them seen once. This entry belongs to a study of T cells in Graves' hyperthyroidism and ophthalmopathy.

The chain has TRBV11-2 and TRBJ2-7; D unclear. Sequencing was performed on blood. The sequence was obtained from a woman in her sixties with Graves' ophthalmopathy. The CDR3 loop reads CASSLSASFSHEQYF. The CDR3 DNA sequence: TGTGCCAGCAGCTTATCTGCCTCCTTCAGCCACGAGCAGTACTTC.